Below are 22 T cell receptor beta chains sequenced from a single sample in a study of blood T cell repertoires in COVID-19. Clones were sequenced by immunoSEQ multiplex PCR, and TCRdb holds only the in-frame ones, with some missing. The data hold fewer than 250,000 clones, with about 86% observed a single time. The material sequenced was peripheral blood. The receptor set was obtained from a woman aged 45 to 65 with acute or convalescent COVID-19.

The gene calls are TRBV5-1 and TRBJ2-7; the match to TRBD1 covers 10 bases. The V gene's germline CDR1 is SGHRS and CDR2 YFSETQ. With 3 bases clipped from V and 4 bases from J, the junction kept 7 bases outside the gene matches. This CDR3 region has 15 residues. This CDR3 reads CASSSPGQGQYEQYF. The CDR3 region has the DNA TGCGCCAGCAGCTCCCCGGGACAGGGGCAATACGAGCAGTACTTC.

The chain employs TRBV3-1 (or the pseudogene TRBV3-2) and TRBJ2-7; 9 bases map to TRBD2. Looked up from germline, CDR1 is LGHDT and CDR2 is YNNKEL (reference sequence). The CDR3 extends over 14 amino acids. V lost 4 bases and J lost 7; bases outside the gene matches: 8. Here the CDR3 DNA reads TGTGCCAGCAGCCCAGCGGGAGGCGAAGGAGAGCAGTACTTC. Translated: CASSPAGGEGEQYF.

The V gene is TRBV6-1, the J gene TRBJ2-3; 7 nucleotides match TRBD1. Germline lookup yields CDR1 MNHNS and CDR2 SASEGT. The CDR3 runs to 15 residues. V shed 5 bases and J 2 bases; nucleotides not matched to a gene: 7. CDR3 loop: CASSSSGTDTDTQYF. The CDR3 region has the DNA TGTGCCAGCAGTTCATCCGGGACAGACACAGATACGCAGTATTTT.

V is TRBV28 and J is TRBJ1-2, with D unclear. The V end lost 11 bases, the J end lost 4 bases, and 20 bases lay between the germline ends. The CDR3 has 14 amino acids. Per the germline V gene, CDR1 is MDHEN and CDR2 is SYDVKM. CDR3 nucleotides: TGTGCCTCCGCCCACATAGCCGAGGGCTATGGCTACACCTTC. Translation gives CASAHIAEGYGYTF.

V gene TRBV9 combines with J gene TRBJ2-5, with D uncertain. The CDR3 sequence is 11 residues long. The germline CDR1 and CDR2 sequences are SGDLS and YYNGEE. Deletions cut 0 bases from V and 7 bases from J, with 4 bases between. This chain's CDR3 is CASSVDGTQYF. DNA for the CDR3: TGTGCCAGCAGCGTAGACGGGACCCAGTACTTC.

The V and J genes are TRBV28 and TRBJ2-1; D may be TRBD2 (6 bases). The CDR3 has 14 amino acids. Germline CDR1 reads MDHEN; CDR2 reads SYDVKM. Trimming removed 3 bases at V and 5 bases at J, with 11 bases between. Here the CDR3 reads CASSFVGGNNEQFF. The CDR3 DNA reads TGTGCCAGCAGTTTCGTGGGCGGGAACAATGAGCAGTTCTTC.

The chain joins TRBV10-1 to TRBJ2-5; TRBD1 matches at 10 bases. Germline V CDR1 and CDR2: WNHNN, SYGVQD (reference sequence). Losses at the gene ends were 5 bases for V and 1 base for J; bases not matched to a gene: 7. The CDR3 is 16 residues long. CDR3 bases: TGCGCCAGCAGTTCGACAGGGGGCTTGCGCCAAGAGACCCAGTACTTC. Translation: CASSSTGGLRQETQYF.

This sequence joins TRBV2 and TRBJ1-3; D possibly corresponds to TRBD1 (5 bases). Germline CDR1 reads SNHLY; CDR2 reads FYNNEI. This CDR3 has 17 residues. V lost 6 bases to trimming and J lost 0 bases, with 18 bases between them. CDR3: CASRRIFQGISGNTIYF. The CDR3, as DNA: TGTGCCAGCAGGCGTATCTTCCAGGGCATCTCTGGAAACACCATATATTTT.

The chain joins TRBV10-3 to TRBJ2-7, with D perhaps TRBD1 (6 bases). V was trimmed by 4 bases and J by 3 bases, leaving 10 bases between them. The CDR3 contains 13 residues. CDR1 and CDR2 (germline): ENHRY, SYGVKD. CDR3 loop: CAISAVQGYEQYF. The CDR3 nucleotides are TGTGCCATCAGTGCAGTACAGGGCTACGAGCAGTACTTC.

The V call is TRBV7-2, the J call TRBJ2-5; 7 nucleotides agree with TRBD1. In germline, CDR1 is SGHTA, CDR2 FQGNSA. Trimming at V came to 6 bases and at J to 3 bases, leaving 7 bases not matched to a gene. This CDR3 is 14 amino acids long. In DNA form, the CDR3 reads TGTGCCAGCAGTTCCGGGACAGTCAAAGAGACCCAGTACTTC. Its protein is CASSSGTVKETQYF.

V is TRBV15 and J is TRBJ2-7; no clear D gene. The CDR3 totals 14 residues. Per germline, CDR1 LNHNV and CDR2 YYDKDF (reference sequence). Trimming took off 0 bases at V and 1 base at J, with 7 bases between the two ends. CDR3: CATSREKRSYEQYF. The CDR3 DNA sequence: TGTGCCACCAGCAGAGAGAAACGGTCCTACGAGCAGTACTTC.

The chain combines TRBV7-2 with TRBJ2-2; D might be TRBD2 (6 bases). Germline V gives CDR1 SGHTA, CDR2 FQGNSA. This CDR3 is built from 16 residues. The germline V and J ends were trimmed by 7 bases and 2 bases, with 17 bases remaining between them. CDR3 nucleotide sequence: TGTGCCAGCACCCCTCCCGGGGGTAAAAACACCGGGGAGCTGTTTTTT. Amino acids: CASTPPGGKNTGELFF.

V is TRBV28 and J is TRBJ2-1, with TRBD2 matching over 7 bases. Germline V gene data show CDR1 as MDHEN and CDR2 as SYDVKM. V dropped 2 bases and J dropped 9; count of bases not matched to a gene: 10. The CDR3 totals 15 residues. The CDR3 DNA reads TGTGCCAGCAGTTTAGCGGCGGGAGAAGGAATTGAGCAGTTCTTC. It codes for CASSLAAGEGIEQFF.

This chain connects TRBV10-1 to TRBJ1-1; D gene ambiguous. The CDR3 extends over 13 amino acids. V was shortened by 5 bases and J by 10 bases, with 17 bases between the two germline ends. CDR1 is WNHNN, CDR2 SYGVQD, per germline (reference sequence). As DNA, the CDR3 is TGCGCCAGCAGTTTGGTATCAGGAGGTAGAGCTTTCTTT. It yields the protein CASSLVSGGRAFF.

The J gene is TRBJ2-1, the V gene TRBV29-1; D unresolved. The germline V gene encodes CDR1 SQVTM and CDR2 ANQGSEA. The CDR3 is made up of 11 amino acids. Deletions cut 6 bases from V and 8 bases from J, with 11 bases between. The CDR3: CSVHSWDEQFF. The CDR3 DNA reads TGCAGCGTCCACAGCTGGGATGAGCAGTTCTTC.

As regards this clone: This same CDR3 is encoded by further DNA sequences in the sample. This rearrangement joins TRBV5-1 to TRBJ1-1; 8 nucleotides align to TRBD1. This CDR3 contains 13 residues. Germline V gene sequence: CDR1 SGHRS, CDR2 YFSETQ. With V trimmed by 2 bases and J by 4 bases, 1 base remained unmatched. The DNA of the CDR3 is TGCGCCAGCAGCTTAACAGGGGGCACTGAAGCTTTCTTT. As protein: CASSLTGGTEAFF.

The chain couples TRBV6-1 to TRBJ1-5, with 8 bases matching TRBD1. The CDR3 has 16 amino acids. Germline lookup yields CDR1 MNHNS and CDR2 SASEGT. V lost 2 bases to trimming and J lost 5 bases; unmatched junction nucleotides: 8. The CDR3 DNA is TGTGCCAGCAGTGAACGTACAGGGGGTACTTATCAGCCCCAGCATTTT. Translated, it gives CASSERTGGTYQPQHF.

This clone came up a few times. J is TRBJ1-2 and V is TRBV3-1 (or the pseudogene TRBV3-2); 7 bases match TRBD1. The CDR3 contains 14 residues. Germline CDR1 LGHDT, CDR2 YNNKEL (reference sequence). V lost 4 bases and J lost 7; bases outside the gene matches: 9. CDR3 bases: TGTGCCAGCAGCCCGGAGACAGGGCATGGTGGCTACACCTTC. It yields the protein CASSPETGHGGYTF.

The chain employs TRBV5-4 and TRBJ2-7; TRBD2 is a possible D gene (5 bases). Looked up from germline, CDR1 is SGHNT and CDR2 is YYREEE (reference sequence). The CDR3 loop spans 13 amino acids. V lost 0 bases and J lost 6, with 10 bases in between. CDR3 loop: CASSLGPAGEQYF. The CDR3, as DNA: TGTGCCAGCAGCTTGGGGCCCGCGGGCGAGCAGTACTTC.

Here the CDR3 DNA reads TGCGCCAGCAGCGTGGCCACAGGGCTCGAGACCCAGTACTTC. It specifies CASSVATGLETQYF. This chain connects TRBV5-1 to TRBJ2-5; TRBD1 might be the D (6 bases). Germline CDR1 reads SGHRS; CDR2 reads YFSETQ. Trimming took off 4 bases at V and 5 bases at J, with 15 bases between the two ends. CDR3 size: 14 residues.

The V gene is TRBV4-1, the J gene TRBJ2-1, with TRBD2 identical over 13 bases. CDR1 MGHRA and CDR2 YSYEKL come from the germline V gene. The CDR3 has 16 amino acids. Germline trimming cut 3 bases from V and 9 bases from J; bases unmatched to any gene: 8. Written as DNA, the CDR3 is TGCGCCAGCAGCCACCTCGGACTAGCGGGAGTTGGTGAGCAGTTCTTC. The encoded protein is CASSHLGLAGVGEQFF.

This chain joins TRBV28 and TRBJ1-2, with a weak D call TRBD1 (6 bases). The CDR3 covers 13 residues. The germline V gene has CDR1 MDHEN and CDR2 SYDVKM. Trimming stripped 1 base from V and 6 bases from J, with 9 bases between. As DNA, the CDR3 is TGTGCCAGCAGTTTATCGGACAGTGATGGCTACACCTTC. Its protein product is CASSLSDSDGYTF.